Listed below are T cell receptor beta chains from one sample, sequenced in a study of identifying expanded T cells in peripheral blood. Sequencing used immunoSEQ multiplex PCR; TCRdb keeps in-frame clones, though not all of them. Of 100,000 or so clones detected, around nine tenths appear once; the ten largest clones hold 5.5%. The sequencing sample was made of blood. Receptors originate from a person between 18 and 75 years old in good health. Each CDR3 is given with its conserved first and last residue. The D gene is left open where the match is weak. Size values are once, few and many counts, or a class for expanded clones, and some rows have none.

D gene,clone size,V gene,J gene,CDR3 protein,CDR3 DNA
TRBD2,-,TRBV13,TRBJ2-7,CASSPHSGSIPYEQYF,TGTGCCAGCAGCCCCCACAGCGGGAGTATTCCCTACGAGCAGTACTTC
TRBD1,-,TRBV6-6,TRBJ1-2,CASSTGTGGSLSF,TGTGCCAGCAGTACCGGGACAGGGGGCTCCCTCTCCTTC
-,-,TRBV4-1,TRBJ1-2,CASSQDLGQGNYGYTF,TGCGCCAGCAGCCAAGATCTGGGCCAGGGAAACTATGGCTACACCTTC
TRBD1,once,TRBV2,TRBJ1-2,CAGGDSYGYTF,TGTGCCGGCGGGGACAGTTATGGCTACACCTTC
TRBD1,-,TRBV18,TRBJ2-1,CASSPKDRALSYNEQFF,TGTGCCAGCTCTCCAAAGGACAGGGCACTCTCCTACAATGAGCAGTTCTTC
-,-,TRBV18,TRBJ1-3,CASSPGNSGNTIYF,TGTGCCAGCTCACCGGGGAACTCTGGAAACACCATATATTTT
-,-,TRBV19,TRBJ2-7,CASSIRQSGASEQYF,TGTGCCAGTAGTATAAGGCAAAGCGGAGCCTCCGAGCAGTACTTC
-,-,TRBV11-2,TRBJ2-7,CASKSMPTAYEQYF,TGTGCCAGCAAGTCGATGCCGACAGCCTACGAGCAGTACTTC
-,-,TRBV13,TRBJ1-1,CASSLRGLNTEAFF,TGTGCCAGCAGCTTACGGGGCCTGAACACTGAAGCTTTCTTT
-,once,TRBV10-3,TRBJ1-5,CAISERGNQPQHF,TGTGCCATCAGTGAGAGGGGGAATCAGCCCCAGCATTTT
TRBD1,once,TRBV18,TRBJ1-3,CASSPSSTGTGGLGTIYF,TGTGCCAGCTCACCATCCTCCACCGGGACAGGGGGATTGGGCACCATATATTTT
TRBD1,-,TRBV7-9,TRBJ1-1,CASSAPVTGGGLYFAEAFF,TGTGCCAGCAGCGCGCCCGTAACAGGGGGCGGTCTGTATTTCGCTGAAGCTTTCTTT
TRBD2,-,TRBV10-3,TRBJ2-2,CAISDGKASGRAVGELFF,TGTGCCATCAGTGACGGCAAAGCTAGCGGGAGGGCCGTCGGGGAGCTGTTTTTT
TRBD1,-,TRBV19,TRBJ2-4,CASRQGLAKNIQYF,TGTGCCAGCAGACAGGGATTAGCCAAAAACATTCAGTACTTC
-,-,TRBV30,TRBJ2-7,CAWSLPGGQTSYEQYF,TGTGCCTGGAGCCTTCCGGGGGGACAGACCTCCTACGAGCAGTACTTC
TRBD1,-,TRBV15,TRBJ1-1,CATSPGQGNTEAFF,TGTGCCACCAGCCCCGGACAGGGGAACACTGAAGCTTTCTTT
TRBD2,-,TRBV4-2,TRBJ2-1,CASSQDGAGRGLEQFF,TGTGCCAGCAGCCAAGATGGGGCGGGGAGGGGCCTTGAGCAGTTCTTC
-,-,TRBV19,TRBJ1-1,CASQETTGHTEAFF,TGTGCCAGCCAGGAGACGACTGGACACACTGAAGCTTTCTTT
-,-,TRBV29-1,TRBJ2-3,CSTSAGGGAHTDTQYF,TGCAGCACCTCAGCTGGAGGGGGGGCTCACACAGATACGCAGTATTTT
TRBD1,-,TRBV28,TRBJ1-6,CASSPGGQVFTHF,TGTGCCAGCAGTCCCGGGGGACAGGTATTTACCCACTTT
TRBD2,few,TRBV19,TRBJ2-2,CASSSGTSGGTGELFF,TGTGCCAGTAGCTCCGGGACTAGCGGGGGCACCGGGGAGCTGTTTTTT
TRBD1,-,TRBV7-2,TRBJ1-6,CASSLDRGAYNSPLHF,TGTGCCAGCAGCTTGGACAGGGGCGCCTATAATTCACCCCTCCACTTT
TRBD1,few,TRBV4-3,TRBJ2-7,CASSPTFGTGGSEQYF,TGCGCCAGCAGCCCAACCTTCGGGACAGGGGGCTCCGAGCAGTACTTC
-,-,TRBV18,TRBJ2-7,CASSLSETYEQYF,TGTGCCAGCTCACTAAGCGAAACCTACGAGCAGTACTTC
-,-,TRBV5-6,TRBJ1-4,CASSRGEGLFF,TGTGCCAGCAGCCGGGGAGAGGGACTGTTTTTT